These 30 T cell receptor beta chains came from one sample sequenced in a study of T cell clones after liver transplantation. The table came from immunoSEQ multiplex PCR; TCRdb's copy has only in-frame clones and leaves some out. Among about 72,000 clones listed, about 92% were seen once. The specimen comprised CD4+ T cells from blood, sampled before liver transplant. All receptors come from a human donor who received a liver transplant.

The V call is TRBV14, the J call TRBJ2-3; D might be TRBD1 (5 bases). Germline V gene lookup returns CDR1 SGHDN and CDR2 FVKESK. This CDR3 contains 15 residues. The V end lost 0 bases, the J end lost 2 bases, and 9 bases lay between the germline ends. CDR3 nucleotides: TGTGCCAGCAGCCAAGATTTAGGACACACAGATACGCAGTATTTT. Translating gives CASSQDLGHTDTQYF.

The genes are TRBV29-1 and TRBJ2-7, with 9 bases aligning to TRBD1. The CDR3 runs to 13 residues. Germline values: CDR1 SQVTM, CDR2 ANQGSEA. The CDR3 coding sequence is TGCAGTGGAGGAGGGACAGGGTCCTACGAGCAGTACTTC. Translated, it gives CSGGGTGSYEQYF.

The rearrangement joins TRBV28 to TRBJ2-1; 7 bases line up with TRBD1. CDR1 is MDHEN and CDR2 is SYDVKM in the germline V gene. V dropped 11 bases and J dropped 2; count of bases not matched to a gene: 12. CDR3 length equals 15 residues. The CDR3 nucleotides are TGTGCCTGTTCTCGGACAGGACAGACCTACAATGAGCAGTTCTTC. Translated, it gives CACSRTGQTYNEQFF.

This clone has just one count. The chain links TRBV19 to TRBJ1-5, with 7 bases lining up with TRBD1. Germline values: CDR1 LNHDA, CDR2 SQIVND (reference sequence). This CDR3 has 17 amino acids. The J segment lost 0 bases and the V segment lost 1 base, leaving 6 bases of the junction unmatched. The CDR3 protein is CASSIGDSEYSNQPQHF. CDR3 bases: TGTGCCAGTAGTATAGGGGACAGCGAATATAGCAATCAGCCCCAGCATTTT. Full variable domain (rest looked up from reference TRBV19 and TRBJ1-5): DGGITQSPKYLFRKEGQNVTLSCEQNLNHDAMYWYRQDPGQGLRLIYYSQIVNDFQKGDIAEGYSVSREKKESFPLTVTSAQKNPTAFYLCASSIGDSEYSNQPQHFGDGTRLSIL.

The J gene is TRBJ1-2, the V gene TRBV14, with 7 bases fitting TRBD1. V was pared by 5 bases and J by 2 bases, with 2 bases of the junction left unmatched. Per the germline V gene, CDR1 is SGHDN and CDR2 is FVKESK. The length of the CDR3 is 13 residues. In DNA form, the CDR3 reads TGTGCCAGCAGCAGGACAGGAAACTATGGCTACACCTTC. Translation gives CASSRTGNYGYTF. Drawing the rest from reference TRBV14 and TRBJ1-2, the complete variable domain is EAGVTQFPSHSVIEKGQTVTLRCDPISGHDNLYWYRRVMGKEIKFLLHFVKESKQDESGMPNNRFLAERTGGTYSTLKVQPAELEDSGVYFCASSRTGNYGYTFGSGTRLTVV.

The chain links TRBV7-9 to TRBJ2-7; no definite D call. From germline, CDR1 is SEHNR and CDR2 FQNEAQ (reference sequence). This CDR3 has 12 residues. The germline V and J ends were trimmed by 5 bases and 4 bases, with 9 bases remaining between them. CDR3 DNA: TGTGCCAGCAGCCGCGACACGTACGAGCAGTACTTC. Encoded protein: CASSRDTYEQYF.

The rearrangement links TRBV5-1 to TRBJ2-7; 10 bases are a match to TRBD2. The CDR3 consists of 15 residues. Losses at the gene ends were 4 bases for V and 1 base for J; bases not matched to a gene: 5. Germline V gives CDR1 SGHRS, CDR2 YFSETQ. The CDR3 sequence is CASSPGSGRSYEQYF. The DNA of the CDR3 is TGCGCCAGCAGCCCGGGTAGCGGGAGGTCCTACGAGCAGTACTTC.

The chain links TRBV5-4 to TRBJ2-1, with 9 bases aligning to TRBD2. J gave up 8 bases and V 4 bases, and 10 bases lay outside the gene matches. This CDR3 contains 15 residues. Germline CDR1 is SGHNT and CDR2 is YYREEE (reference sequence). CDR3: CASSILSGSLDEQFF. The CDR3 DNA follows: TGTGCCAGCAGCATTCTTAGCGGGAGTTTGGATGAGCAGTTCTTC.

The chain joins TRBV29-1 to TRBJ1-2; no clear D. V lost 1 base, J lost 3 bases, and 9 bases lay in between. Germline values: CDR1 SQVTM, CDR2 ANQGSEA. This CDR3 has 13 residues. In DNA form, the CDR3 reads TGCAGCGTTGAAGCAGGTCGTGACTATGGCTACACCTTC. Translating gives CSVEAGRDYGYTF.

The chain joins TRBV11-3 to TRBJ1-4; a weak D match, TRBD1 (5 bases). The CDR3 has 18 residues. The V end lost 3 bases, the J end lost 0 bases, and 17 bases lay between the germline ends. Germline lookup yields CDR1 SGHNT and CDR2 YENEEA. CDR3: CASSLWTPNSATNEKLFF. Here the CDR3 DNA reads TGTGCCAGCAGCTTGTGGACACCGAATTCTGCAACTAATGAAAAACTGTTTTTT.

This chain uses TRBV18 with TRBJ1-5; 7 bases fit TRBD1. The CDR3 spans 15 residues. The germline V gene encodes CDR1 KGHSH and CDR2 LQKENI. The trim removed 6 bases at V and 3 bases at J, leaving 8 bases unmatched. In DNA form, the CDR3 reads TGTGCCAGCTCTCCATCGACAGGGAACAATCAGCCCCAGCATTTT. Residues: CASSPSTGNNQPQHF. The complete variable domain, with remaining parts taken from reference TRBV18 and TRBJ1-5, reads NAGVMQNPRHLVRRRGQEARLRCSPMKGHSHVYWYRQLPEEGLKFMVYLQKENIIDESGMPKERFSAEFPKEGPSILRIQQVVRGDSAAYFCASSPSTGNNQPQHFGDGTRLSIL.

The rearrangement links TRBV7-9 to TRBJ2-1; 7 positions agree with TRBD2. V was clipped by 1 base and J by 5 bases; unmatched bases: 8. The germline CDR1 and CDR2 sequences are SEHNR and FQNEAQ (reference sequence). The CDR3 has 16 residues. The CDR3 DNA is TGTGCCAGCAGCTTAGGCGGGAGAATTACCCACAATGAGCAGTTCTTC. Protein: CASSLGGRITHNEQFF. Filled out from reference TRBV7-9 and TRBJ2-1, the complete variable domain reads DTGVSQNPRHKITKRGQNVTFRCDPISEHNRLYWYRQTLGQGPEFLTYFQNEAQLEKSRLLSDRFSAERPKGSFSTLEIQRTEQGDSAMYLCASSLGGRITHNEQFFGPGTRLTVL.

The genes are TRBV9 and TRBJ2-6; the D is unclear. In germline, CDR1 is SGDLS, CDR2 YYNGEE. This CDR3 is built from 19 residues. The V gene lost 5 bases and the J gene lost 0 bases, with 21 bases spanning the gap. CDR3 amino acids: CASSLSFLGPGSGANVLTF. Written as DNA, the CDR3 is TGTGCCAGCAGTCTCTCTTTCTTGGGCCCCGGCTCTGGGGCCAACGTCCTGACTTTC.

The CDR3 is CASSLSGNQPQHF. CDR3 coding DNA: TGTGCCAGCAGCTTATCCGGGAATCAGCCCCAGCATTTT. The J gene is TRBJ1-5, the V gene TRBV7-3; D unclear. Germline assignment: CDR1 SGHTA and CDR2 FQGTGA. Between the trimmed V and J ends, which lost 2 bases and 4 bases, there was a span of 6 bases. The CDR3 consists of 13 residues.

The chain combines TRBV12-1 with TRBJ1-1; TRBD1, the table's D call, lacks a check against the DNA. TRBV12-1 is classified as a pseudogene. The CDR3 spans 14 residues. CDR3 region: CANLQGTANTEAFF. CDR3 nucleotide sequence: TGTGCCAACCTCCAAGGGACAGCGAACACTGAAGCTTTCTTT.

The V and J genes are TRBV9 and TRBJ2-2; D is perhaps TRBD1 or TRBD2 (5 bases each). Germline V gene data show CDR1 as SGDLS and CDR2 as YYNGEE. The CDR3 length is 14 residues. V lost 6 bases, J lost 8 bases, and 17 bases lay in between. This CDR3 is CASTVGPTSGELFF. In DNA, the CDR3 is TGTGCCAGCACAGTGGGACCAACATCTGGGGAGCTGTTTTTT.

The chain employs TRBV30 and TRBJ1-5; 8 positions agree with TRBD1. V dropped 3 bases and J dropped 0; count of bases not matched to a gene: 10. Germline V gives CDR1 GTSNPN, CDR2 SVGIG (reference sequence). The CDR3 runs 17 residues. The CDR3 here is CAWRAGQGGYSNQPQHF. CDR3 nucleotides: TGTGCCTGGAGGGCTGGACAGGGCGGATATAGCAATCAGCCCCAGCATTTT.

The chain employs TRBV11-3 and TRBJ2-2; D is perhaps TRBD2 (6 bases). V was clipped by 4 bases and J by 5 bases, with 14 bases between them. Per the germline V gene, CDR1 is SGHNT and CDR2 is YENEEA. This CDR3 has 15 amino acids. The CDR3, as DNA: TGTGCCAGCAGCTCTCGGGAGCCGTCTACCGGGGAGCTGTTTTTT. Amino acids: CASSSREPSTGELFF.

The chain combines TRBV5-4 with TRBJ2-7; D is perhaps TRBD1 or TRBD2 (5 bases each). The germline V gene has CDR1 SGHNT and CDR2 YYREEE (reference sequence). Trimming removed 2 bases at V and 2 bases at J, with 11 bases between. CDR3 size: 14 residues. Here the CDR3 DNA reads TGTGCCAGCAGCTTAAGGGACGGAACCTACGAGCAGTACTTC. It translates to CASSLRDGTYEQYF.

The chain joins TRBV11-2 to TRBJ2-1, with TRBD2 matching over 12 bases. The V gene's germline CDR1 is SGHAT and CDR2 FQNNGV. There are 15 residues in the CDR3. V shed 5 bases and J 6 bases; nucleotides not matched to a gene: 5. This CDR3 is CASSPGTSGPNEQFF. CDR3 bases: TGTGCCAGCAGCCCCGGGACTAGCGGGCCCAATGAGCAGTTCTTC.

This chain joins TRBV27 and TRBJ2-1; the D gene is possibly TRBD2 (5 bases). The length of the CDR3 is 13 residues. CDR1 is MNHEY, CDR2 SMNVEV, per germline (reference sequence). V was pared by 6 bases and J by 6 bases, with 12 bases between. The DNA for the CDR3 is TGTGCCAGCAGGTCCTCGGGGTCCAATGAGCAGTTCTTC. Translating gives CASRSSGSNEQFF.

This clone has only one observation. This rearrangement joins TRBV10-2 to TRBJ2-1, with 11 bases aligning to TRBD1. The CDR3 is 15 amino acids. V lost 6 bases and J lost 7; bases outside the gene matches: 8. Germline-derived CDR1 and CDR2 are WSHSY and SAAADI. CDR3 amino acids: CASRMDRGRGNEQFF. The CDR3 DNA follows: TGCGCCAGCAGGATGGACAGGGGGCGGGGGAATGAGCAGTTCTTC.

This chain links TRBV7-2 with TRBJ1-1; D gene ambiguous. The CDR3 totals 15 residues. CDR1 and CDR2 from the germline V gene are SGHTA and FQGNSA. V gave up 1 base and J gave up 5 bases, with 14 bases separating them. The CDR3 nucleotides read TGTGCCAGCAGCTTAGAGCACATTCGAGGTACTGAAGCTTTCTTT. It specifies CASSLEHIRGTEAFF.

This chain links TRBV28 with TRBJ1-1; D may be TRBD1 (6 bases). Germline V gene sequence: CDR1 MDHEN, CDR2 SYDVKM. The V and J ends lost 6 bases and 4 bases respectively, with 15 bases between them. The CDR3 contains 14 residues. In DNA, the CDR3 is TGTGCCAGCAGACTACAGGGTGCGTCCACTGAAGCTTTCTTT. This gives the protein CASRLQGASTEAFF. The variable domain in full, with the rest retrieved from reference TRBV28 and TRBJ1-1, is DVKVTQSSRYLVKRTGEKVFLECVQDMDHENMFWYRQDPGLGLRLIYFSYDVKMKEKGDIPEGYSVSREKKERFSLILESASTNQTSMYLCASRLQGASTEAFFGQGTRLTVV.

In its sample, this clone ranks as medium-sized. This rearrangement joins TRBV2 to TRBJ1-2; D perhaps matches TRBD1 (6 bases). The length of the CDR3 is 13 residues. V dropped 9 bases and J dropped 8 bases, with 19 bases sitting between them. The germline V gene has CDR1 SNHLY and CDR2 FYNNEI. The chain's CDR3 is CASTQGPLGGYTF. The CDR3 DNA reads as TGTGCCAGTACACAGGGTCCCCTGGGGGGCTACACCTTC. Variable domain in full (rest from reference TRBV2 and TRBJ1-2): EPEVTQTPSHQVTQMGQEVILRCVPISNHLYFYWYRQILGQKVEFLVSFYNNEISEKSEIFDDQFSVERPDGSNFTLKIRSTKLEDSAMYFCASTQGPLGGYTFGSGTRLTVV.

This chain links TRBV10-1 with TRBJ1-4; D is uncertain. Germline lookup yields CDR1 WNHNN and CDR2 SYGVQD (reference sequence). The CDR3 covers 14 residues. V lost 4 bases and J lost 0, with 6 bases in between. CDR3 in amino acids: CASSARPTNEKLFF. CDR3 in DNA: TGCGCCAGCAGTGCCCGACCAACTAATGAAAAACTGTTTTTT.

The chain uses TRBV2 and TRBJ2-1, with 10 bases matching TRBD2. From germline, CDR1 is SNHLY and CDR2 FYNNEI. This CDR3 has 14 amino acids. J gave up 6 bases and V 4 bases, and 3 bases lay outside the gene matches. Written as DNA, the CDR3 is TGTGCCAGCAGTGCGCTAGCGGGAGTCAATGAGCAGTTCTTC. Translation: CASSALAGVNEQFF.

V and J are TRBV7-3 and TRBJ2-5, with D maybe TRBD2 (5 bases). This CDR3 spans 13 amino acids. Between the trimmed V and J ends, which lost 8 bases and 2 bases, there was a span of 12 bases. Germline loops: CDR1 SGHTA, CDR2 FQGTGA. The CDR3 bases are TGTGCCAGCTCGCGGAGGAGTCAAGAGACCCAGTACTTC. Its protein is CASSRRSQETQYF.

V gene TRBV7-7 combines with J gene TRBJ2-5, with 9 bases matching TRBD1. Germline V gene data show CDR1 as SSHAT and CDR2 as FNYEAQ (reference sequence). This CDR3 has 15 residues. V shed 1 base and J 5 bases; nucleotides not matched to a gene: 5. CDR3 bases: TGTGCCAGCAGCTTAGGGGACAGGGACGAGGAGACCCAGTACTTC. Residues: CASSLGDRDEETQYF.

This clone appeared a single time. The chain has TRBV5-1 and TRBJ1-3, with 10 positions matching TRBD1. The trim removed 0 bases at V and 4 bases at J, leaving 4 bases unmatched. CDR1 and CDR2 from the germline V gene are SGHRS and YFSETQ. The CDR3 consists of 16 residues. The CDR3 DNA is TGCGCCAGCAGCTTGGAGGGGACAGGGGAAGGAAACACCATATATTTT. Protein sequence: CASSLEGTGEGNTIYF. The full variable domain, completed using reference TRBV5-1 and TRBJ1-3, is KAGVTQTPRYLIKTRGQQVTLSCSPISGHRSVSWYQQTPGQGLQFLFEYFSETQRNKGNFPGRFSGRQFSNSRSEMNVSTLELGDSALYLCASSLEGTGEGNTIYFGEGSWLTVV.